This TCR beta chain is drawn from a study of CD8+CD57+ T cells in acquired aplastic anemia. Note on this clonotype: Its antigen remains unknown.

V shed 1 base and J shed 6 bases, with 16 bases lying between them. Germline V CDR1 and CDR2: MGHRA, YSYEKL. The CDR3 is made up of 15 amino acids. Template material for TCR beta VDJ and CDR3 profiling consisted of genomic DNA. TCRdb re-called the reads through MiXCR, storing one row per CDR3 protein. The sample contains about 20,000 distinct CDR3 sequences, less than 40% of which appear only once. The study, taken as a whole, reports: Patients and controls had CD8+ Simpson's diversity values that were not significantly distinct. In the patients, CD8+CD57+ cells came out less diverse than the total CD4+ and CD8+ pools.

All patients picked for sequencing had shown, by flow cytometry, an expansion of CD8+CD57+ cells. The sequenced sample was CD8+CD57+ T cells sorted from PBMCs. Sample subset: bead-enriched CD8+CD57+ effector memory T cells from SAA patients. The sequence derives from a human donor with aplastic anemia. The V and J genes are TRBV4-1 and TRBJ2-7; D is perhaps TRBD1 or TRBD2 (5 bases each). The CDR3 sequence is CASSQGFGAGAEQYV. CDR3 nucleotide sequence: TGCGCCAGCAGCCAAGGGTTCGGGGCAGGAGCCGAGCAGTACGTC.